Presented here are 13 T cell receptor beta chains from one specimen sequenced in a study of blood T cell repertoires in COVID-19. The repertoire was sequenced with immunoSEQ multiplex PCR; TCRdb's copy has only in-frame clones and lacks some. The sample contains a few hundred thousand clones, around 84% of which appear only once. The sequenced sample was PBMCs or T cells enriched from blood (not recorded which). These receptors all come from a woman between 40 and 50 years old who had recovered from COVID-19.

J is TRBJ2-2 and V is TRBV4-1, with D possibly being TRBD2 (5 bases). The CDR3 contains 17 residues. The V end was cut by 0 bases, the J end by 2 bases, with 13 bases between. Looked up from germline, CDR1 is MGHRA and CDR2 is YSYEKL. The CDR3 loop reads CASSQDSSGFNTGELFF. The CDR3 DNA is TGCGCCAGCAGCCAAGATTCCAGCGGATTTAACACCGGGGAGCTGTTTTTT.

V is TRBV2 and J is TRBJ1-2; 9 bases match TRBD1. V shed 3 bases, J shed 5 bases, and the junction held 7 bases outside the gene matches. Germline V gene sequence: CDR1 SNHLY, CDR2 FYNNEI. The CDR3 is made up of 15 amino acids. The CDR3, as DNA: TGTGCCAGCAGTGAGGAACAGGGGGCGACTTATGGCTACACCTTC. This sequence encodes CASSEEQGATYGYTF.

The chain is built from TRBV29-1 and TRBJ2-5, with D possibly matching TRBD1 (6 bases). Germline assignment: CDR1 SQVTM and CDR2 ANQGSEA. The CDR3 has 13 amino acids. Trimming left V 4 bases short and J 5 bases short, with 14 bases between. CDR3: CSVAGDLRETQYF. The DNA for the CDR3 is TGCAGCGTTGCAGGGGATCTTCGGGAGACCCAGTACTTC. The entire variable domain, with the rest obtained from reference TRBV29-1 and TRBJ2-5, is as follows: SAVISQKPSRDICQRGTSLTIQCQVDSQVTMMFWYRQQPGQSLTLIATANQGSEATYESGFVIDKFPISRPNLTFSTLTVSNMSPEDSSIYLCSVAGDLRETQYFGPGTRLLVL.

This chain uses TRBV28 with TRBJ2-1; TRBD2 is a possible D gene (5 bases). This CDR3 has 17 amino acids. Germline V gives CDR1 MDHEN, CDR2 SYDVKM. Trimming stripped 3 bases from V and 0 bases from J, with 15 bases between. CDR3 bases: TGTGCCAGCAGTTTGTACTCTAGCCGGAGCTCCTACAATGAGCAGTTCTTC. Protein: CASSLYSSRSSYNEQFF. Looking up the rest from reference TRBV28 and TRBJ2-1 gives the full variable domain: DVKVTQSSRYLVKRTGEKVFLECVQDMDHENMFWYRQDPGLGLRLIYFSYDVKMKEKGDIPEGYSVSREKKERFSLILESASTNQTSMYLCASSLYSSRSSYNEQFFGPGTRLTVL.

The V call is TRBV7-2, the J call TRBJ2-1; the match to TRBD2 covers 7 bases. Germline CDR1 SGHTA, CDR2 FQGNSA. The trim removed 0 bases at V and 2 bases at J, leaving 7 bases unmatched. The CDR3 covers 17 residues. CDR3 bases: TGTGCCAGCAGCTTAGCGGCCAGCGGGAACGCCTACAATGAGCAGTTCTTC. Protein: CASSLAASGNAYNEQFF.

Remarks on this clone: This CDR3 is also generated by other DNA sequences in the sample. The V call is TRBV9, the J call TRBJ1-3; TRBD1 matches at 9 bases. Germline V gene sequence: CDR1 SGDLS, CDR2 YYNGEE. The V gene end was trimmed by 4 bases and the J gene end by 3 bases; junction bases not matched to a gene: 8. The CDR3 covers 16 residues. The CDR3 reads CASSPETGGFGNTIYF. The CDR3 DNA is TGTGCCAGCAGCCCGGAAACAGGGGGCTTTGGAAACACCATATATTTT. The complete variable domain, with remaining parts taken from reference TRBV9 and TRBJ1-3, reads DSGVTQTPKHLITATGQRVTLRCSPRSGDLSVYWYQQSLDQGLQFLIQYYNGEERAKGNILERFSAQQFPDLHSELNLSSLELGDSALYFCASSPETGGFGNTIYFGEGSWLTVV.

This sequence joins TRBV5-6 and TRBJ1-4; 7 bases align to TRBD1. This CDR3 has 14 residues. V shed 3 bases and J 6 bases; nucleotides not matched to a gene: 5. Germline V CDR1 and CDR2: SGHDT, YYEEEE. In nucleotides, the CDR3 is TGTGCCAGCAGCTCATGGACAGGTTATGAAAAACTGTTTTTT. Translation gives CASSSWTGYEKLFF.

This sequence joins TRBV10-2 and TRBJ1-1, with D tentatively TRBD1 (5 bases). V lost 7 bases, J lost 6 bases, and 18 bases lay in between. The V gene's germline CDR1 is WSHSY and CDR2 SAAADI. There are 14 residues in the CDR3. The CDR3 protein is CASTSGREYPEAFF. The DNA of the CDR3 is TGCGCCAGCACTTCAGGGCGCGAGTACCCTGAAGCTTTCTTT.

The chain couples TRBV5-5 to TRBJ1-1, with a weak D call TRBD1 (5 bases). The CDR3 is made up of 17 amino acids. Trimming removed 0 bases at V and 0 bases at J, with 15 bases between. CDR1 and CDR2 from the germline V gene are SGHKS and YYEKEE (reference sequence). Here the CDR3 DNA reads TGTGCCAGCAGCTTGGTTTGGCAGGGAGGGATGAACACTGAAGCTTTCTTT. Amino acids: CASSLVWQGGMNTEAFF.

The chain joins TRBV27 to TRBJ1-2, with D possibly TRBD1 on 6 matching bases. This CDR3 region has 15 residues. Germline CDR1 is MNHEY and CDR2 is SMNVEV (reference sequence). V gave up 4 bases and J gave up 3 bases, with 15 bases separating them. The CDR3 spells CASSYSGALYYGYTF. The CDR3 nucleotides read TGTGCCAGCAGTTACTCAGGGGCCCTTTACTATGGCTACACCTTC.

This rearrangement joins TRBV11-3 to TRBJ2-1; D not certain. The ends were cut back, 1 base at V and 7 bases at J, with 14 bases in the middle. There are 15 residues in the CDR3. The germline V gene encodes CDR1 SGHNT and CDR2 YENEEA. The CDR3 nucleotides read TGTGCCAGCAGCTTAGTTCCATTCGGAGAGAATGAGCAGTTCTTC. This gives the protein CASSLVPFGENEQFF.

This clone was found a few times. The chain recombines TRBV30 with TRBJ1-1; maybe TRBD1 (5 bases). Trimming shortened V by 3 bases and J by 7 bases, and 12 bases separated the two germline ends. This CDR3 is 12 amino acids long. From germline, CDR1 is GTSNPN and CDR2 SVGIG (reference sequence). CDR3 amino acids: CAWSPGRGEAFF. In DNA, the CDR3 is TGTGCCTGGAGCCCCGGGAGGGGTGAAGCTTTCTTT.

The genes are TRBV24-1 and TRBJ2-5; maybe TRBD2 (6 bases). Trimming shortened V by 4 bases and J by 4 bases, and 15 bases separated the two germline ends. Germline CDR1 KGHDR, CDR2 SFDVKD. This CDR3 is 15 amino acids long. Written as DNA, the CDR3 is TGTGCCACCAGTGACCCCCTAGGAGGGAGAGAGACCCAGTACTTC. Translated, it gives CATSDPLGGRETQYF.